The 5 T cell receptor beta chains reported below all come from one sample, sequenced in a study of response to subunit inactivated influenza vaccine. TCRdb redid the calling of the RT-PCR reads with MiXCR, one entry per CDR3 protein. The sample lists some 500,000 distinct CDR3 sequences; 10% to 15% were seen once. Material: PBMCs from blood, obtained roughly 45 days after vaccination. The receptor set was obtained from a middle-aged man who received an inactivated influenza vaccine.

The chain combines TRBV6-1 with TRBJ2-4; 7 positions match TRBD1. The CDR3 consists of 19 residues. Per the germline V gene, CDR1 is MNHNS and CDR2 is SASEGT. The J segment lost 0 bases and the V segment lost 7 bases, leaving 18 bases of the junction unmatched. The CDR3 reads CASTQRGQPRGIAKNIQYF. DNA for the CDR3: TGTGCCAGCACTCAAAGGGGACAGCCTAGAGGTATAGCCAAAAACATTCAGTACTTC.

This clonotype was seen repeatedly, ten times or more. The chain joins TRBV21-1 to TRBJ2-1. TRBV21-1 is shown as a pseudogene. The CDR3 runs 15 residues. CDR3 in DNA: TGTGCCAGCGTTGGGTCCAGGGGGTCCTACAATGAGCAGTTCTTC. Protein sequence: CASVGSRGSYNEQFF.

The chain has TRBV5-1 and TRBJ1-4, with D hard to call. CDR1 and CDR2 from the germline V gene are SGHRS and YFSETQ. Trimming removed 4 bases at V and 8 bases at J, with 12 bases between. The CDR3 loop spans 13 amino acids. For the CDR3, the DNA is TGCGCCAGCAGCCCAGGACCGGAGGAAAAACTGTTTTTT. Its translation is CASSPGPEEKLFF.

The chain recombines TRBV7-9 with TRBJ1-4; TRBD1 agrees at 7 bases. Looked up from germline, CDR1 is SEHNR and CDR2 is FQNEAQ (reference sequence). The trim removed 5 bases at V and 8 bases at J, leaving 11 bases unmatched. CDR3 length: 15 residues. DNA of the CDR3: TGTGCCAGCAGCCACCGGCGCACAGGGGAGGAAAAACTGTTTTTT. This gives the protein CASSHRRTGEEKLFF.

The chain couples TRBV5-1 to TRBJ2-5; perhaps D is TRBD1 or TRBD2 (6 bases each). CDR1 and CDR2 (germline): SGHRS, YFSETQ. The CDR3 totals 17 residues. V was trimmed by 4 bases and J by 2 bases, leaving 21 bases between them. For the CDR3, the DNA is TGCGCCAGCAGCAGTCCCGGGGGCAGAAACAAACAAGAGACCCAGTACTTC. This encodes CASSSPGGRNKQETQYF. Combining the CDR3 with reference TRBV5-1 and TRBJ2-5 gives the whole variable domain KAGVTQTPRYLIKTRGQQVTLSCSPISGHRSVSWYQQTPGQGLQFLFEYFSETQRNKGNFPGRFSGRQFSNSRSEMNVSTLELGDSALYLCASSSPGGRNKQETQYFGPGTRLLVL.